These 15 T cell receptor beta chains came from one sample sequenced in a study of cytomegalovirus exposure and HLA in healthy donors. Data came from immunoSEQ multiplex PCR; TCRdb stores just in-frame clones and leaves some out. The data contain about 82,000 clones, roughly 96% of them singletons. Sequencing input: PBMCs. Receptors originate from a woman between 18 and 29 years old in good health and CMV-seronegative.

The chain uses TRBV18 and TRBJ1-1, with D possibly being TRBD1 (6 bases). Germline assignment: CDR1 KGHSH and CDR2 LQKENI. V was clipped by 3 bases and J by 0 bases, with 23 bases between them. The CDR3 runs 19 residues. The DNA of the CDR3 is TGTGCCAGCTCACCCGCACGGAACTCGGGACACCTCATGAACACTGAAGCTTTCTTT. It is translated as CASSPARNSGHLMNTEAFF.

V usage is TRBV2 and J usage is TRBJ2-2, with a weak D call TRBD1 (6 bases). CDR3 length: 13 residues. V shed 6 bases and J shed 3 bases, with 8 bases lying between them. The germline V gene has CDR1 SNHLY and CDR2 FYNNEI. CDR3: CASRDSYTGELFF. CDR3 nucleotides: TGTGCCAGCAGGGACAGCTACACCGGGGAGCTGTTTTTT. Full variable domain (outside the CDR3, taken from reference TRBV2 and TRBJ2-2): EPEVTQTPSHQVTQMGQEVILRCVPISNHLYFYWYRQILGQKVEFLVSFYNNEISEKSEIFDDQFSVERPDGSNFTLKIRSTKLEDSAMYFCASRDSYTGELFFGEGSRLTVL.

The chain joins TRBV10-3 to TRBJ1-5; unclear D gene. V was trimmed by 3 bases and J by 4 bases, leaving 7 bases between them. Germline V lookup: CDR1 ENHRY, CDR2 SYGVKD. This CDR3 has 13 residues. The CDR3 loop reads CAISELENQPQHF. The CDR3 DNA is TGTGCCATCAGTGAACTTGAAAATCAGCCCCAGCATTTT.

The chain has TRBV28 and TRBJ2-1; 10 bases align to TRBD2. In germline, CDR1 is MDHEN, CDR2 SYDVKM. After removal of 3 bases from V and 3 bases from J, the junction contained 5 bases not matched to a gene. The CDR3 loop spans 16 amino acids. The DNA of the CDR3 is TGTGCCAGCAGTTTTCTAGCGGGAGAGAACTACAATGAGCAGTTCTTC. It encodes CASSFLAGENYNEQFF.

This CDR3 reads CASRQPGLQDNEQFF. CDR3 coding DNA: TGTGCCAGCAGACAACCGGGACTGCAAGACAATGAGCAGTTCTTC. The chain links TRBV6-6 to TRBJ2-1, with a possible D match to TRBD2 (6 bases). Germline V lookup: CDR1 MNHNY, CDR2 SVGAGI (reference sequence). V was cut by 6 bases and J by 5 bases, with 17 bases left in between. The CDR3 is 15 residues long.

The gene calls are TRBV7-2 and TRBJ2-3; possibly TRBD1 for D (6 bases). V lost 4 bases and J lost 3, with 8 bases in between. Per the germline V gene, CDR1 is SGHTA and CDR2 is FQGNSA. The CDR3 loop spans 13 amino acids. DNA for the CDR3: TGTGCCAGCAGCTCCGACAGGACAGATACGCAGTATTTT. Encoded protein: CASSSDRTDTQYF.

This chain joins TRBV1 and TRBJ2-3; TRBD2, the D gene given by the table, was not confirmed from the DNA. TRBV1 is annotated as a pseudogene. The CDR3 consists of 17 residues. The CDR3, as DNA: TGCACCAGCAGCCAAGATTGTACCGGGACTAGGTCTATGGCGCAGTATTTT. Translated: CTSSQDCTGTRSMAQYF.

The J gene is TRBJ2-6, the V gene TRBV28; weak D call: TRBD1 (5 bases). Per germline, CDR1 MDHEN and CDR2 SYDVKM. Trimming took 4 bases from V and 4 from J, leaving 14 bases between them. The CDR3 sequence is 16 residues long. DNA of the CDR3: TGTGCCAGCAGTTGGGCCAGGGCATCCGGGGCCAACGTCCTGACTTTC. Protein: CASSWARASGANVLTF.

The V gene is TRBV4-3, the J gene TRBJ2-3; the D is unclear. CDR1 is LGHNA, CDR2 YSLEER, per germline. Between the trimmed V and J ends, which lost 0 bases and 0 bases, there was a span of 10 bases. This CDR3 contains 16 residues. CDR3 region: CASSQDSWASTDTQYF. The DNA for the CDR3 is TGCGCCAGCAGCCAAGATTCATGGGCTAGCACAGATACGCAGTATTTT.

The CDR3 reads CASSLGGTTTDTQYF. CDR3 DNA sequence: TGTGCCAGCAGCTTGGGCGGGACGACTACAGATACGCAGTATTTT. The V gene is TRBV5-4, the J gene TRBJ2-3; D might be TRBD2 (6 bases). V lost 0 bases and J 3 bases, leaving 11 bases between the germline ends. The length of the CDR3 is 15 residues. Germline CDR1 and CDR2: SGHNT and YYREEE (reference sequence).

This chain uses TRBV6-6 with TRBJ2-5; 10 bases are shared with TRBD2. This CDR3 spans 15 amino acids. J gave up 5 bases and V 6 bases, and 9 bases lay outside the gene matches. Per germline, CDR1 MNHNY and CDR2 SVGAGI (reference sequence). In DNA form, the CDR3 reads TGTGCCAGCAGGTGGAGCGGGGGGGCTGAGGAGACCCAGTACTTC. It is translated as CASRWSGGAEETQYF.

The CDR3 here is CASSLERQGLRGYTF. CDR3 coding DNA: TGTGCCAGCAGCTTAGAGAGACAGGGGTTGAGGGGCTACACCTTC. The genes are TRBV7-8 and TRBJ1-2; 8 bases are shared with TRBD1. J was trimmed by 8 bases and V by 1 base; bases with no gene match: 9. The CDR3 has 15 amino acids. Germline values: CDR1 SGHVS, CDR2 FQNEAQ. Variable domain in full (rest from reference TRBV7-8 and TRBJ1-2): GAGVSQSPRYKVAKRGQDVALRCDPISGHVSLFWYQQALGQGPEFLTYFQNEAQLDKSGLPSDRFFAERPEGSVSTLKIQRTQQEDSAVYLCASSLERQGLRGYTFGSGTRLTVV.

The chain joins TRBV5-1 to TRBJ1-5; TRBD1 agrees at 9 bases. Germline CDR1 is SGHRS and CDR2 is YFSETQ. After removal of 0 bases from V and 6 bases from J, the junction contained 10 bases not matched to a gene. CDR3 length: 17 residues. CDR3 protein: CASSLAWWGQGGQPQHF. The CDR3, as DNA: TGCGCCAGCAGCTTGGCCTGGTGGGGACAGGGAGGTCAGCCCCAGCATTTT. Full variable domain (remainder filled in from reference TRBV5-1 and TRBJ1-5): KAGVTQTPRYLIKTRGQQVTLSCSPISGHRSVSWYQQTPGQGLQFLFEYFSETQRNKGNFPGRFSGRQFSNSRSEMNVSTLELGDSALYLCASSLAWWGQGGQPQHFGDGTRLSIL.

The chain is built from TRBV7-8 and TRBJ2-3, with D possibly TRBD2 on 5 matching bases. The CDR3 contains 13 residues. V lost 5 bases and J lost 7, with 13 bases in between. From germline, CDR1 is SGHVS and CDR2 FQNEAQ. The CDR3 coding sequence is TGTGCCAGCAGCCCTCACTACGGGAATACGCAGTATTTT. Translation gives CASSPHYGNTQYF. Combining the CDR3 with reference TRBV7-8 and TRBJ2-3 gives the whole variable domain GAGVSQSPRYKVAKRGQDVALRCDPISGHVSLFWYQQALGQGPEFLTYFQNEAQLDKSGLPSDRFFAERPEGSVSTLKIQRTQQEDSAVYLCASSPHYGNTQYFGPGTRLTVL.

The chain uses TRBV11-2 and TRBJ2-7; maybe TRBD1 (5 bases). There are 15 residues in the CDR3. V gave up 3 bases and J gave up 3 bases, with 15 bases separating them. Germline CDR1 and CDR2: SGHAT and FQNNGV. CDR3 region: CASSLPQGWGYEQYF. The CDR3 region has the DNA TGTGCCAGCAGCTTGCCTCAGGGATGGGGCTACGAGCAGTACTTC.